This T cell receptor beta chain came from a study of T-cell reconstitution after alpha-beta-depleted transplantation in children. A library of TCRbeta sequences, prepared with unique molecular identifiers, was generated. TCRdb itself ran the PCR reads through MiXCR, one entry per CDR3 protein. The data hold hundreds of thousands of distinct CDR3 sequences, with about 9.2% observed a single time. The germline V and J ends were trimmed by 1 base and 0 bases, with 6 bases remaining between them. This CDR3 spans 14 amino acids. Here the sequenced sample was PBMCs from the stem cell graft donor, taken from the stem cell graft. The J gene is TRBJ1-2, the V gene TRBV12-3 or TRBV12-4; D unresolved. This sequence originates from a human donor who donated a stem cell graft to a child with acute lymphoblastic leukemia. The CDR3, as DNA: TGTGCCAGCAGTTTAGACAGTTCTAACTATGGCTACACCTTC. Its translation: CASSLDSSNYGYTF.